This T cell receptor beta chain was identified in a study of cytomegalovirus exposure and HLA in healthy donors. This cohort consisted of healthy bone marrow donors. Donors had nominal health at sampling but likely had unrecorded immune exposures. It was with 60 Vbeta and 13 Jbeta primers that the PCR ran. The method was immunoSEQ multiplex PCR; TCRdb's version includes in-frame clones alone and lacks a portion of them. The sample has about 130,000 clones, around 63% seen once. CDR1 is MNHNS, CDR2 SASEGT, per germline. V lost 4 bases, J lost 1 base, and 7 bases stayed unmatched. This CDR3 spans 16 amino acids.

This TCR came from a human donor in good health. Specimen: PBMCs. The genes are TRBV6-1 and TRBJ2-1, with 7 nucleotides matching TRBD2. The CDR3 bases are TGTGCCAGCAGTGTGGCGCGGGAGAGATCCTACAATGAGCAGTTCTTC. It specifies CASSVARERSYNEQFF.